The rows below give T cell receptor beta chains drawn from one sample of a study of control samples from healthy donors and cancer patients. The table came from immunoSEQ multiplex PCR; TCRdb's copy has only in-frame clones and leaves some out. The sample has over 85,000 clones; 85% to 90% are singletons. Material: PBMCs. These receptors came from a woman aged 45 to 65 with colorectal cancer. Each CDR3 is given with its conserved first and last residue. The order of the fields is J gene, clone size, D gene, V gene, CDR3 protein, CDR3 DNA. D genes are given only for firm matches. Size tells how often a clone was seen (once, few, many) or the class of an expanded clone, and some rows leave it out.

TRBJ2-6 | - | TRBD1 | TRBV5-4 | CAMTGQGMVGANVLTF | TGTGCCATGACTGGACAGGGTATGGTTGGGGCCAACGTCCTGACTTTC
TRBJ2-2 | once | - | TRBV9 | CASSVAGTLVTGELFF | TGTGCCAGCAGCGTAGCTGGGACATTAGTCACCGGGGAGCTGTTTTTT
TRBJ2-1 | - | - | TRBV14 | CASSITFRGNEQFF | TGTGCCAGCAGCATTACCTTCAGAGGCAATGAGCAGTTCTTC
TRBJ1-2 | - | TRBD1 | TRBV15 | CATSRDRGQGNGYTF | TGTGCCACCAGCAGAGATCGGGGACAGGGGAATGGCTACACCTTC
TRBJ2-6 | - | TRBD1 | TRBV7-3 | CASSLNGQGAGANVLTF | TGTGCCAGCAGCTTAAACGGACAGGGGGCAGGGGCCAACGTCCTGACTTTC
TRBJ1-1 | - | - | TRBV27 | CASSLVRGGNTEAFF | TGTGCCAGCAGTTTAGTTCGGGGCGGGAACACTGAAGCTTTCTTT
TRBJ2-3 | - | TRBD1 | TRBV9 | CASSTGTASITDTQYF | TGTGCCAGCAGCACTGGGACAGCGTCTATCACAGATACGCAGTATTTT
TRBJ1-2 | - | TRBD1 | TRBV6-1 | CASSDGTGESGYGYTF | TGTGCCAGCAGTGACGGGACAGGGGAAAGTGGGTATGGCTACACCTTC
TRBJ1-5 | - | - | TRBV4-1 | CASSQDFTGLQDQPQHF | TGCGCCAGCAGCCAGGATTTTACGGGACTTCAGGATCAGCCCCAGCATTTT
TRBJ2-1 | - | - | TRBV5-1 | CASCEASSSYNEQFF | TGCGCCAGCTGCGAAGCCTCATCCTCCTACAATGAGCAGTTCTTC
TRBJ1-1 | - | - | TRBV19 | CASSIGNTEAFF | TGTGCCAGTAGTATAGGGAACACTGAAGCTTTCTTT
TRBJ1-1 | - | TRBD1 | TRBV19 | CASSNRGLNTEAFF | TGTGCCAGTAGTAACAGGGGACTGAACACTGAAGCTTTCTTT
TRBJ1-4 | many | - | TRBV7-2 | CASSLNNEKLFF | TGTGCCAGCAGCTTAAACAATGAAAAACTGTTTTTT
TRBJ1-4 | - | - | TRBV21-1 | CASSKRVHNEKLFF | TGTGCCAGCAGCAAAAGGGTCCATAATGAAAAACTGTTTTTT
TRBJ2-5 | - | - | TRBV12-3/TRBV12-4 | CASSSEGRETQYF | TGTGCCAGCAGCTCCGAGGGGCGAGAGACCCAGTACTTC
TRBJ1-2 | - | - | TRBV7-2 | CASSFGGLNYGYTF | TGTGCCAGCAGCTTCGGGGGCCTTAACTATGGCTACACCTTC
TRBJ1-1 | - | TRBD1 | TRBV12-5 | CASGRDRKTSEAFF | TGTGCTAGTGGTAGGGACAGGAAAACGTCTGAAGCTTTCTTT
TRBJ1-1 | - | - | TRBV12-5 | CASGWTAGDRRVNTEAFF | TGTGCTAGTGGTTGGACCGCGGGCGATAGAAGGGTGAACACTGAAGCTTTCTTT
TRBJ2-5 | - | - | TRBV18 | CASSPGRQETQYF | TGTGCCAGCTCACCAGGGAGGCAAGAGACCCAGTACTTC
TRBJ1-6 | - | - | TRBV6-6 | CASSRRTASSYNSPLHF | TGTGCCAGCAGTCGCCGGACGGCTAGCTCCTATAATTCACCCCTCCACTTT
TRBJ2-2 | - | TRBD2 | TRBV4-3 | CASSQGGAWNTGELFF | TGCGCCAGCAGCCAGGGAGGGGCGTGGAACACCGGGGAGCTGTTTTTT
TRBJ1-4 | once | TRBD1 | TRBV30 | CAWSPRTGGEKLFF | TGTGCCTGGAGTCCCAGGACAGGGGGAGAAAAACTGTTTTTT
TRBJ2-2 | - | TRBD2 | TRBV11-3 | CASSPGLPLNTGELFF | TGTGCCAGCAGCCCGGGACTACCCTTGAACACCGGGGAGCTGTTTTTT
TRBJ1-6 | - | - | TRBV27 | CASRLAPRGGSPLHF | TGTGCCAGCAGATTAGCCCCCAGGGGCGGCTCACCCCTCCACTTT
TRBJ1-1 | - | - | TRBV9 | CASSVGQGMGSTEAFF | TGTGCCAGCAGCGTAGGGCAGGGGATGGGCTCCACTGAAGCTTTCTTT
TRBJ2-1 | once | TRBD2 | TRBV7-2 | CASGPAGGYNEQFF | TGTGCCAGCGGGCCGGCGGGGGGTTACAATGAGCAGTTCTTC
TRBJ1-1 | - | - | TRBV30 | CAWSPNLGTEAFF | TGTGCCTGGAGCCCCAACTTAGGCACTGAAGCTTTCTTT